This TCR beta chain was retrieved from a study of blood T cell repertoires in COVID-19. Study in general: Sites across the United States, Italy and Spain contributed samples from acute and convalescent COVID-19. Sample material is recorded as cDNA or gDNA derived from T cells, B-cell-depleted T cells, or PBMCs.

Germline values: CDR1 LGHDT, CDR2 YNNKEL (reference sequence). V lost 1 base and J lost 2; bases outside the gene matches: 7. This CDR3 spans 17 amino acids. Libraries were prepared by immunoSEQ multiplex PCR; TCRdb keeps only in-frame clonotypes and omits some of them. The profile shows around 300,000 clones, approximately 90% of them singletons. The source of this sequence is a man aged 18-30 years with active or convalescent COVID-19. The chain carries TRBV3-1 (or the pseudogene TRBV3-2) and TRBJ2-1; 8 bases map to TRBD2. The specimen sequenced was peripheral blood. The CDR3 sequence is CASSQGGLANTYNEQFF. The DNA for the CDR3 is TGTGCCAGCAGCCAAGGAGGACTAGCCAACACCTACAATGAGCAGTTCTTC.